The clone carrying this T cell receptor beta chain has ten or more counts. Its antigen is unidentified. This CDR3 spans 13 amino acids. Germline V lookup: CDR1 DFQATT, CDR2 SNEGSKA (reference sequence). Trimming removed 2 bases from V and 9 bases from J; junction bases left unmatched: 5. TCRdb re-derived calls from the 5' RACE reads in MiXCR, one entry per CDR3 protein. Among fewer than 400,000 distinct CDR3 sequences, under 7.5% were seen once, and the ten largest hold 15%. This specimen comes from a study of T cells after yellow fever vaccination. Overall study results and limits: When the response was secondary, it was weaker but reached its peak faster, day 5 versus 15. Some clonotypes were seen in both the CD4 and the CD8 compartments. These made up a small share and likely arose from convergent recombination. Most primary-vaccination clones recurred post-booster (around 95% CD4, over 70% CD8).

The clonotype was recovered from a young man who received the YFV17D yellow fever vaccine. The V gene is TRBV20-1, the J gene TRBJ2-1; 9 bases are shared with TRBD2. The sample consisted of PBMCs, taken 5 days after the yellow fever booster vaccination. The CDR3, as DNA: TGCAGTGCTAGACTAACGACTAGCGGTGAGCAGTTCTTC. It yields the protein CSARLTTSGEQFF.